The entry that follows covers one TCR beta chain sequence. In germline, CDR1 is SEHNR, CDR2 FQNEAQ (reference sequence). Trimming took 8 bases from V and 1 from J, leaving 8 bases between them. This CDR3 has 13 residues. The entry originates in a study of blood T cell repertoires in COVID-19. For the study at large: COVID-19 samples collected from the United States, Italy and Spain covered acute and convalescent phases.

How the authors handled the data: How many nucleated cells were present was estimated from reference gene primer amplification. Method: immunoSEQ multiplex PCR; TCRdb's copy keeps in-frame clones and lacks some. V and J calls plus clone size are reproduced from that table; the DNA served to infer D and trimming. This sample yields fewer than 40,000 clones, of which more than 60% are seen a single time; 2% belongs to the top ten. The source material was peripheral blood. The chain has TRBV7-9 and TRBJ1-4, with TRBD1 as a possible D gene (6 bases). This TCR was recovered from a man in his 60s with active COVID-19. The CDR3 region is CASSGETNEKLFF. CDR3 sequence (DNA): TGTGCCAGCTCAGGGGAAACTAATGAAAAACTGTTTTTT.